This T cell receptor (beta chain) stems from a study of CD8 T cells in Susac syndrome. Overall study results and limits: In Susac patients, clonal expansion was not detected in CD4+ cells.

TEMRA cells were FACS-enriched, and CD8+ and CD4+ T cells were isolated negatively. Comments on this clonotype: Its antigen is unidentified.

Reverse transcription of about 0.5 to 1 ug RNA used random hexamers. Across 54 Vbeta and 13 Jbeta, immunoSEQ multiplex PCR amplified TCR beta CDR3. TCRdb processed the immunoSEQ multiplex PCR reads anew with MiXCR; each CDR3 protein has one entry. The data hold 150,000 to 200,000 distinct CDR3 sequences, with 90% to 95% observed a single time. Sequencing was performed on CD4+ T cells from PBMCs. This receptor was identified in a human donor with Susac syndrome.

CDR3 sequence: CASSQDPGTETQYF. The CDR3 DNA reads as TGCGCCAGCAGCCAAGATCCTGGTACCGAGACCCAGTACTTC. The chain joins TRBV4-3 to TRBJ2-5, with D uncertain. Between the trimmed V and J ends, which lost 0 bases and 5 bases, there was a span of 10 bases. The CDR3 contains 14 residues. The germline V gene encodes CDR1 LGHNA and CDR2 YSLEER.